This is a list of T cell receptor beta chains from one sample in a study of CD8 T cells in ankylosing spondylitis. TCRdb redid the calling of the 5' RACE reads with MiXCR, one entry per CDR3 protein. The table shows 250,000 or so distinct CDR3 sequences, with about a sixth occurring only once. Sequencing was performed on blood, either unsorted or a sorted T cell fraction (not recorded which). All receptors come from a male donor with ankylosing spondylitis or in good health (not recorded which). The CDR3 runs from the conserved cysteine through the conserved F or W. D genes are given only for firm matches. For some rows the clone size is stated as once, few or many, or as a class when expanded; others skip it.

abundance	v_gene	d_gene	j_gene	CDR3aa	CDR3nt
.	TRBV6-4	TRBD2	TRBJ2-1	CASSSGTSGSQEQFF	TGTGCCAGCAGTTCCGGGACTAGCGGGAGTCAGGAGCAGTTCTTC
few	TRBV5-6	.	TRBJ2-7	CASSFRFAGPGEQYF	TGTGCCAGCAGCTTTCGCTTTGCAGGGCCAGGCGAGCAGTACTTC
few	TRBV7-9	TRBD1	TRBJ2-7	CASSSTGTGSAYEQYF	TGTGCCAGCAGCTCCACCGGGACAGGGTCAGCCTACGAGCAGTACTTC
few	TRBV4-2	TRBD2	TRBJ2-7	CASSQELAGVYEQYF	TGTGCCAGCAGCCAAGAACTAGCGGGAGTCTACGAGCAGTACTTC
.	TRBV29-1	.	TRBJ1-2	CSVDEGDRFDGYTF	TGCAGCGTTGATGAGGGTGACAGGTTCGATGGCTACACCTTC
.	TRBV29-1	.	TRBJ2-2	CSVLRAHTGELFF	TGCAGCGTTCTCCGGGCCCACACCGGGGAGCTGTTTTTT
few	TRBV5-1	TRBD1	TRBJ2-1	CASSGGQGARLLNEQFF	TGCGCCAGCAGCGGGGGACAGGGGGCGCGCTTGCTGAATGAGCAGTTCTTC
.	TRBV2	TRBD1	TRBJ2-4	CASRDRGPGNIQYF	TGTGCCAGCAGGGACAGGGGGCCGGGAAACATTCAGTACTTC
.	TRBV9	TRBD1	TRBJ2-7	CASSVGTGVAYEQYF	TGTGCCAGCAGCGTAGGGACAGGGGTGGCCTACGAGCAGTACTTC
.	TRBV4-1	TRBD1	TRBJ1-5	CASSQTTGGGNQPQHF	TGCGCCAGCAGCCAGACCACAGGGGGCGGCAATCAGCCCCAGCATTTT
few	TRBV4-3	.	TRBJ2-3	CASSQVYGGTDTQYF	TGCGCCAGCAGCCAAGTATACGGGGGTACAGATACGCAGTATTTT
.	TRBV5-1	.	TRBJ2-7	CASSGGRDSWAYEQYF	TGCGCCAGCTCGGGGGGCAGGGACTCTTGGGCCTACGAGCAGTACTTC
many	TRBV6-5	.	TRBJ2-1	CASSYSPNEQFF	TGTGCCAGCAGTTACTCCCCCAATGAGCAGTTCTTC
.	TRBV5-1	.	TRBJ2-7	CASSLGGGTLYEQYF	TGCGCCAGCAGCTTGGGTGGCGGAACCTTATACGAGCAGTACTTC
.	TRBV29-1	.	TRBJ2-1	CSVESIGTPDYNEQFF	TGCAGCGTTGAAAGTATAGGGACTCCGGATTACAATGAGCAGTTCTTC
few	TRBV5-6	TRBD2	TRBJ2-1	CASSFNSGRSNEQFF	TGTGCCAGCAGCTTTAATAGCGGGAGGTCCAATGAGCAGTTCTTC
.	TRBV29-1	.	TRBJ1-2	CSVEGGAGPNYGYTF	TGCAGCGTCGAAGGTGGTGCCGGACCCAACTATGGCTACACCTTC
.	TRBV7-8	TRBD2	TRBJ2-7	CASSLGLARTYEQYF	TGTGCCAGCAGCTTAGGACTAGCGCGAACCTACGAGCAGTACTTC
.	TRBV5-6	.	TRBJ2-7	CASSSLRDRESYEQYF	TGTGCCAGCAGCTCCTTGCGAGACAGAGAATCCTACGAGCAGTACTTC
many	TRBV28	TRBD2	TRBJ2-1	CASSPLAGGYNEQFF	TGTGCCAGCAGTCCGCTCGCGGGAGGGTACAATGAGCAGTTCTTC
few	TRBV9	.	TRBJ2-2	CASSVAARNTGELFF	TGTGCCAGCAGCGTAGCGGCACGAAACACCGGGGAGCTGTTTTTT
few	TRBV9	.	TRBJ2-3	CASSVAGLIDTQYF	TGTGCCAGCAGCGTAGCGGGACTGATCGATACGCAGTATTTT
few	TRBV4-1	.	TRBJ2-7	CASSQAPTGAYEQYF	TGCGCCAGCAGCCAAGCCCCCACAGGAGCCTACGAGCAGTACTTC
many	TRBV4-1	TRBD2	TRBJ2-1	CASRASGGYNEQFF	TGCGCCAGCAGGGCTAGCGGGGGCTACAATGAGCAGTTCTTC
.	TRBV11-2	TRBD1	TRBJ2-4	CASSLPGGPKNIQYF	TGTGCCAGCAGCTTACCAGGGGGTCCCAAAAACATTCAGTACTTC
few	TRBV5-1	TRBD2	TRBJ2-7	CASSLRWTSSYEQYF	TGCGCCAGCAGTCTTAGGTGGACTAGCTCCTACGAGCAGTACTTC
.	TRBV7-9	.	TRBJ1-1	CASSPGGATEAFF	TGTGCCAGCAGCCCAGGTGGGGCCACTGAAGCTTTCTTT
.	TRBV27	.	TRBJ2-2	CASSYTRSELFF	TGTGCCAGCAGTTATACTCGTTCAGAGCTGTTTTTT